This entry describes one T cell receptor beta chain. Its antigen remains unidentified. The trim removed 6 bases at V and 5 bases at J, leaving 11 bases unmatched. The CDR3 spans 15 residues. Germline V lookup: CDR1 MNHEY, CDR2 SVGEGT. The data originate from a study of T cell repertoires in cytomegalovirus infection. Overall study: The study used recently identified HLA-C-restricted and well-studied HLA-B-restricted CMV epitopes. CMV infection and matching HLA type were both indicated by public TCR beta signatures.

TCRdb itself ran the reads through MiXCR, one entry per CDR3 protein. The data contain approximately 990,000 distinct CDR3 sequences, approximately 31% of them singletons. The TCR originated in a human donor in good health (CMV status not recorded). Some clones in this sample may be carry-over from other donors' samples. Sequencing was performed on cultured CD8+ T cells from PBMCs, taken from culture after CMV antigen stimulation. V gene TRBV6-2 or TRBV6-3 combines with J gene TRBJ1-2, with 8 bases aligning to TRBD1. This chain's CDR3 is CASSPTQGAGYGYTF. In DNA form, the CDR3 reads TGTGCCAGCAGCCCGACTCAGGGGGCCGGGTATGGCTACACCTTC.